These T cell receptor beta chains were read from a single sample in a study of blood T cell repertoires in COVID-19. Here immunoSEQ multiplex PCR was the method, and the copy in TCRdb shows in-frame clones only, minus some. This table has fewer than 130,000 clones, 69% appearing once. Sequences were obtained from peripheral blood. The receptors here all came from a man older than 75 with acute or convalescent COVID-19. Each CDR3 is given with its conserved first and last residue. The D gene is left open where the match is weak. Not every row has a clone size; where given, it reads once, few, many or a size class.

>.|TRBV6-6|TRBJ1-2|TRBD1
CASSPYFQGADGYTF
TGTGCCAGCAGTCCTTATTTCCAGGGGGCAGATGGCTACACCTTC
>.|TRBV5-6|TRBJ2-4|.
CASSPRSENIQYF
TGTGCCAGCAGCCCTAGATCCGAAAACATTCAGTACTTC
>few|TRBV7-8|TRBJ2-7|TRBD1
CASSQGVGDGYEQYF
TGTGCCAGCAGCCAGGGGGTAGGTGACGGCTACGAGCAGTACTTC
>.|TRBV28|TRBJ2-2|.
CASSDSNTGELFF
TGTGCCAGCAGCGACTCGAACACCGGGGAGCTGTTTTTT
>.|TRBV28|TRBJ2-1|.
CASSFLALLDEQFF
TGTGCCAGCAGTTTTTTGGCTCTGTTGGATGAGCAGTTCTTC
>.|TRBV28|TRBJ1-2|.
CASSLTAYGYTF
TGTGCCAGCAGTTTAACAGCCTATGGCTACACCTTC
>few|TRBV7-7|TRBJ2-5|TRBD2
CASSPGLGETQYF
TGTGCCAGCAGCCCGGGACTAGGAGAGACCCAGTACTTC
>few|TRBV5-5|TRBJ2-3|.
CASSLAGEDTQYF
TGTGCCAGCAGCTTGGCGGGTGAGGATACGCAGTATTTT
>.|TRBV18|TRBJ2-2|.
CASQDSRAGELFF
TGTGCCAGCCAGGACTCCCGGGCCGGGGAGCTGTTTTTT
>few|TRBV7-2|TRBJ2-1|TRBD1
CASSLAGTGAYNEQFF
TGTGCCAGCAGCTTAGCTGGGACAGGGGCCTACAATGAGCAGTTCTTC
>.|TRBV6-5|TRBJ2-5|.
CASSLLPQGRGTQYF
TGTGCCAGCAGCCTTCTCCCCCAGGGGAGGGGGACCCAGTACTTC
>once|TRBV9|TRBJ2-7|TRBD1
CASSVEQGDYEQYF
TGTGCCAGCAGCGTAGAACAGGGGGACTACGAGCAGTACTTC
>.|TRBV7-2|TRBJ2-7|.
CASIPGLAEGGEQYF
TGTGCCAGCATCCCGGGACTCGCCGAAGGAGGAGAGCAGTACTTC
>.|TRBV28|TRBJ2-5|TRBD1
CASSFPKGRGTGEAWAQYF
TGTGCCAGCAGTTTCCCTAAGGGCCGGGGGACAGGGGAGGCGTGGGCCCAGTACTTC
>.|TRBV5-8|TRBJ1-3|TRBD1
CASSTTGAGNTIYF
TGTGCCAGCAGCACGACAGGGGCTGGAAACACCATATATTTT
>.|TRBV7-2|TRBJ1-1|TRBD1
CASSLRTGEAFF
TGTGCCAGCAGCTTAAGGACAGGTGAAGCTTTCTTT
>once|TRBV24-1|TRBJ2-2|TRBD1
CATSETGTGVGYTGELFF
TGTGCCACCAGTGAAACCGGGACAGGGGTCGGTTACACCGGGGAGCTGTTTTTT
>.|TRBV30|TRBJ1-2|TRBD1
CASQQGANGYTF
TGTGCCTCACAACAGGGGGCTAATGGCTACACCTTC
>.|TRBV2|TRBJ2-3|.
CACNNRLELADTQYF
TGTGCCTGCAATAATAGATTAGAGCTTGCAGATACGCAGTATTTT
>few|TRBV18|TRBJ1-6|TRBD1
CASSPNGQGISPLHF
TGTGCCAGCTCACCAAACGGACAGGGAATTTCACCCCTCCACTTT
>.|TRBV9|TRBJ2-3|TRBD2
CASSASRLAGYSDTQYF
TGTGCCAGCAGCGCGAGCAGACTAGCGGGATATTCAGATACGCAGTATTTT
>.|TRBV7-2|TRBJ2-3|.
CASLSSGVSDTQYF
TGTGCCTCCCTTTCAAGCGGAGTCTCAGATACGCAGTATTTT
>few|TRBV30|TRBJ1-6|.
CAWSVGLTANSPLHF
TGTGCCTGGAGTGTAGGTCTAACAGCCAATTCACCCCTCCACTTT
>.|TRBV28|TRBJ2-1|TRBD2
CASSYPAGGAEQFF
TGTGCCAGCAGTTATCCCGCGGGAGGGGCTGAGCAGTTCTTC
>.|TRBV5-4|TRBJ1-2|TRBD1
CASSSATGGGYTF
TGTGCCAGCAGCTCCGCGACAGGGGGGGGCTACACCTTC
>.|TRBV28|TRBJ2-2|.
CASSFRLANTGELFF
TGTGCCAGCAGTTTTAGGCTAGCAAACACCGGGGAGCTGTTTTTT
>few|TRBV7-8|TRBJ1-5|.
CASSLGGFSNQPQHF
TGTGCCAGCAGCTTAGGAGGGTTTAGCAATCAGCCCCAGCATTTT
>.|TRBV28|TRBJ1-2|.
CASNAGIYGYTF
TGTGCCAGCAATGCAGGGATTTATGGCTACACCTTC
>.|TRBV11-3|TRBJ2-1|TRBD2
CASSLVLGGEQFF
TGTGCCAGCAGCTTAGTTTTGGGGGGGGAGCAGTTCTTC
>.|TRBV19|TRBJ2-2|TRBD2
CASSISGRAGTGELFF
TGTGCCAGTAGTATTAGCGGGAGGGCCGGGACCGGGGAGCTGTTTTTT
>.|TRBV28|TRBJ2-3|TRBD1
CASRHPGQGALGPDTQYF
TGTGCCAGCAGGCACCCGGGACAGGGGGCTCTTGGACCAGATACGCAGTATTTT
>.|TRBV12-3/TRBV12-4|TRBJ1-5|.
CASSLHRDQPQHF
TGTGCCAGCAGTTTACACCGAGATCAGCCCCAGCATTTT
>.|TRBV28|TRBJ2-4|TRBD2
CATGGSGYLAKNIQYF
TGTGCCACCGGGGGTAGCGGGTATCTAGCTAAAAACATTCAGTACTTC
>.|TRBV5-1|TRBJ2-2|TRBD1
CASSFRQGLYTGELFF
TGCGCCAGCAGCTTCCGACAGGGGCTTTACACCGGGGAGCTGTTTTTT
>.|TRBV5-5|TRBJ2-1|.
CASSSSLWSGNEQFF
TGTGCCAGCAGTTCCTCCTTGTGGTCGGGGAATGAGCAGTTCTTC
>.|TRBV2|TRBJ1-1|.
CASSDEQVTEAFF
TGTGCCAGCAGTGACGAACAGGTAACTGAAGCTTTCTTT
>.|TRBV28|TRBJ2-4|TRBD2
CASSTPGLAGRPRNIQYF
TGTGCCAGCAGTACGCCGGGACTAGCGGGACGGCCTCGAAACATTCAGTACTTC
>.|TRBV9|TRBJ2-3|TRBD2
CASSVLAGGNTDTQYF
TGTGCCAGCAGCGTACTAGCGGGAGGGAACACAGATACGCAGTATTTT
>.|TRBV27|TRBJ2-5|.
CASSYMGGQETQYF
TGTGCCAGCAGTTACATGGGGGGCCAAGAGACCCAGTACTTC
>.|TRBV7-6|TRBJ2-5|.
CASSHWGEGEQETQYF
TGTGCCAGCAGCCATTGGGGGGAAGGGGAACAAGAGACCCAGTACTTC
>.|TRBV15|TRBJ2-7|.
CATSRDIADEQYF
TGTGCCACCAGCAGAGATATCGCGGACGAGCAGTACTTC
>.|TRBV6-2/TRBV6-3|TRBJ2-4|TRBD2
CASSRAGEDIQYF
TGTGCCAGCAGTCGAGCGGGAGAAGACATTCAGTACTTC
>.|TRBV28|TRBJ1-6|.
CASNRLNSPLHF
TGTGCCAGCAATCGACTTAATTCACCCCTCCACTTT
>.|TRBV5-1|TRBJ2-7|TRBD2
CASHSGSGYEQYF
TGCGCCAGCCATAGCGGGAGCGGGTACGAGCAGTACTTC
>.|TRBV27|TRBJ1-6|.
CASSLERVRAPLHF
TGTGCCAGCAGTTTAGAGCGCGTCCGAGCGCCCCTCCACTTT
>.|TRBV5-1|TRBJ1-2|.
CASRLDSHGYTF
TGCGCCAGCAGGCTGGACTCGCATGGCTACACCTTC
>.|TRBV11-2|TRBJ2-3|TRBD2
CASSLDGTLLAPTTGTQYF
TGTGCCAGCAGCTTAGATGGGACCTTACTAGCGCCGACCACCGGTACGCAGTATTTT
>few|TRBV28|TRBJ1-5|.
CASSFEEFGQPQHF
TGTGCCAGCAGTTTCGAGGAATTCGGTCAGCCCCAGCATTTT
>.|TRBV9|TRBJ1-1|.
CASSVGTGVREAFF
TGTGCCAGCAGCGTAGGGACGGGGGTAAGAGAAGCTTTCTTT
>.|TRBV15|TRBJ1-4|.
CATSRDRGLSAKLFF
TGTGCCACCAGCAGAGATCGGGGGTTATCGGCAAAACTGTTTTTT
>.|TRBV5-4|TRBJ2-3|TRBD2
CASKTAGGEDTQYF
TGTGCCAGCAAGACAGCGGGAGGGGAGGATACGCAGTATTTT
>many|TRBV28|TRBJ2-4|.
CASSLTGIAKNIQYF
TGTGCCAGCAGTTTAACGGGAATAGCCAAAAACATTCAGTACTTC
>few|TRBV4-1|TRBJ1-4|TRBD1
CASSDRGNEKLFF
TGCGCCAGCAGCGACAGGGGTAATGAAAAACTGTTTTTT
>.|TRBV5-1|TRBJ1-4|TRBD1
CASSTGQGMGEKLFF
TGCGCCAGCTCCACTGGACAGGGGATGGGTGAAAAACTGTTTTTT
>.|TRBV4-3|TRBJ2-7|TRBD2
CASSSQGAGVGEQYF
TGCGCCAGCAGCTCACAAGGGGCGGGAGTGGGGGAGCAGTACTTC
>.|TRBV30|TRBJ1-2|TRBD1
CAWSVHGQVVLYTF
TGTGCCTGGAGTGTACACGGACAGGTTGTCCTCTACACCTTC
>.|TRBV9|TRBJ2-1|TRBD2
CASSGLFGGGNYNEQFF
TGTGCCAGCAGCGGGCTCTTTGGGGGAGGGAACTACAATGAGCAGTTCTTC
>.|TRBV6-6|TRBJ2-6|TRBD1
CASSYTGAGANVLTF
TGTGCCAGCAGTTACACAGGGGCTGGGGCCAACGTCCTGACTTTC
>once|TRBV9|TRBJ1-3|.
CASSDRVQGNTIYF
TGTGCCAGCAGTGACCGGGTGCAGGGAAACACCATATATTTT